Listed below are T cell receptor beta chains from one sample, sequenced in a study of cytotoxic CD8 clonotypes in ibrutinib-treated CLL. Repertoires were generated with immunoSEQ multiplex PCR, while TCRdb's copy carries only in-frame clones and drops some. The sample records hundreds of thousands of clones, under 75% being singletons. The sample here was PBMCs, taken after 24 months of ibrutinib treatment. All receptors come from a human donor with chronic lymphocytic leukemia. The CDR3 runs from the conserved cysteine through the conserved F or W. The D gene is left open where the match is weak. Size is stated for part of the rows, as once, few or many counts, or as a class when the clone is expanded.

cdr3_aa,cdr3_nt,j_call,d_call,v_call,clone_size
CASSSWTSGTYEQYF,TGTGCCAGCAGTTCGTGGACTAGCGGGACCTACGAGCAGTACTTC,TRBJ2-7,TRBD2,TRBV27,once
CASSLGTRYSGNTIYF,TGTGCCAGCAGTTTAGGGACAAGGTACTCTGGAAACACCATATATTTT,TRBJ1-3,NA,TRBV28,once
CASSYMVRGRGEKLFF,TGTGCCAGCAGTTACATGGTCAGGGGGCGCGGTGAAAAACTGTTTTTT,TRBJ1-4,TRBD1,TRBV6-5,NA
CSVEGGDNVLTF,TGCAGCGTTGAAGGGGGAGACAACGTCCTGACTTTC,TRBJ2-6,NA,TRBV29-1,once
CASSGGGGEEKLFF,TGTGCCAGCAGCGGAGGAGGGGGCGAGGAAAAACTGTTTTTT,TRBJ1-4,NA,TRBV21-1,NA
CASSSASGVSYEQYF,TGTGCCAGCAGTAGCGCATCGGGGGTTTCCTACGAGCAGTACTTC,TRBJ2-7,NA,TRBV27,few
CASSQYSGKQFF,TGTGCCAGCAGCCAGTATAGCGGGAAGCAGTTCTTC,TRBJ2-1,TRBD2,TRBV7-2,NA
CASSRKADTQYF,TGCGCCAGCAGCCGGAAGGCAGATACGCAGTATTTT,TRBJ2-3,NA,TRBV5-1,NA
CSVSVNTEAFF,TGCAGCGTTTCAGTGAACACTGAAGCTTTCTTT,TRBJ1-1,NA,TRBV29-1,NA
CASSVREWGESAYEQYF,TGTGCCAGCAGCGTAAGGGAGTGGGGTGAGTCAGCCTACGAGCAGTACTTC,TRBJ2-7,NA,TRBV9,NA
CASSSGTSGETQYF,TGCGCCAGCAGCTCCGGGACTAGCGGAGAGACCCAGTACTTC,TRBJ2-5,TRBD2,TRBV5-1,NA
CASSVHRDSVQETQYF,TGTGCCAGCAGCGTCCACCGGGACAGTGTGCAAGAGACCCAGTACTTC,TRBJ2-5,TRBD1,TRBV7-8,NA
CASSGDRRGPQHF,TGTGCCAGCAGCGGCGACCGCCGGGGACCCCAGCATTTT,TRBJ1-5,NA,TRBV5-8,NA
CAVGRGEETQYF,TGTGCCGTCGGGCGGGGAGAAGAGACCCAGTACTTC,TRBJ2-5,NA,TRBV11-2,NA
CAWSPLAEAFF,TGTGCCTGGAGTCCCCTCGCGGAAGCTTTCTTT,TRBJ1-1,NA,TRBV30,NA
CATSGGREGLNEQFF,TGTGCCACCAGCGGTGGGAGGGAGGGCCTCAATGAGCAGTTCTTC,TRBJ2-1,TRBD2,TRBV15,few
CATSTRGWADGKLFF,TGTGCCACCAGCACCCGAGGGTGGGCTGACGGAAAACTGTTTTTT,TRBJ1-4,NA,TRBV15,NA
CASSLKEGGPIAAQHF,TGTGCCAGCAGCTTGAAGGAGGGGGGCCCCATTGCAGCCCAGCATTTT,TRBJ1-5,NA,TRBV5-5,NA
CASSLVLARSYEQYF,TGTGCCAGCAGCTTAGTCTTGGCCCGCTCCTACGAGCAGTACTTC,TRBJ2-7,NA,TRBV11-2,NA
CASSSRPLAGGSYEQYF,TGTGCCAGCAGTTCAAGACCGCTAGCGGGTGGTTCCTACGAGCAGTACTTC,TRBJ2-7,TRBD2,TRBV28,once
CASSLWEGEQFF,TGTGCCAGCAGCTTGTGGGAAGGTGAGCAGTTCTTC,TRBJ2-1,NA,TRBV5-4,NA
CASSPPGGSGNEQFF,TGTGCCAGCTCACCACCGGGGGGGAGCGGGAATGAGCAGTTCTTC,TRBJ2-1,TRBD2,TRBV18,few
CASSFKGLARWTKNIQYF,TGCGCCAGCAGCTTCAAGGGACTAGCGCGATGGACCAAAAACATTCAGTACTTC,TRBJ2-4,TRBD2,TRBV5-1,NA
CSVGPPGAVVETQYF,TGCAGCGTTGGACCCCCGGGAGCAGTGGTAGAGACCCAGTACTTC,TRBJ2-5,NA,TRBV29-1,NA
CASSGDRGLLYTEAFF,TGTGCCAGCAGTGGCGACAGGGGGCTTTTGTACACTGAAGCTTTCTTT,TRBJ1-1,TRBD1,TRBV2,NA
CASSSTSGYTF,TGTGCCAGCAGCTCAACGTCGGGCTACACCTTC,TRBJ1-2,NA,TRBV9,few
CASSFSASGRETQYF,TGTGCCAGCAGCTTTTCGGCTAGCGGGAGAGAGACCCAGTACTTC,TRBJ2-5,TRBD2,TRBV9,NA
CASSLDRVPHEQYF,TGTGCCAGCAGTTTAGACAGGGTCCCCCACGAGCAGTACTTC,TRBJ2-7,TRBD1,TRBV28,once
CAVKKGEVNEQFF,TGTGCCGTAAAAAAGGGGGAGGTGAATGAGCAGTTCTTC,TRBJ2-1,NA,TRBV27,NA
CASSLYGSGYEQYF,TGTGCCAGCAGCTTATACGGGAGTGGATACGAGCAGTACTTC,TRBJ2-7,NA,TRBV7-3,few
CASSLAGATYNEQFF,TGTGCCAGCAGTTTAGCGGGAGCGACCTACAATGAGCAGTTCTTC,TRBJ2-1,TRBD2,TRBV27,NA
CASSLGSGRQDEQYF,TGTGCCAGCAGCTTAGGGAGCGGGAGACAGGACGAGCAGTACTTC,TRBJ2-7,TRBD2,TRBV7-2,few
CASSPQGQGYEKLFF,TGTGCCAGCAGTCCGCAGGGACAGGGTTATGAAAAACTGTTTTTT,TRBJ1-4,TRBD1,TRBV6-5,NA
CATQEPGQGAFEQYF,TGCGCCACCCAAGAACCGGGACAGGGGGCATTCGAGCAGTACTTC,TRBJ2-7,TRBD1,TRBV5-1,NA
CASSEFAQEARQPQHF,TGTGCCAGCAGTGAATTTGCACAGGAGGCGCGACAGCCCCAGCATTTT,TRBJ1-5,NA,TRBV2,NA
CASSRRGQDGYTF,TGTGCCAGCAGCCGCAGGGGGCAGGATGGCTACACCTTC,TRBJ1-2,TRBD1,TRBV6-5,NA
CASSSGWNYGYTF,TGTGCCAGCAGTTCAGGGTGGAACTATGGCTACACCTTC,TRBJ1-2,NA,TRBV28,NA
CASSSAGGRETQYF,TGTGCCAGCAGCTCCGCCGGGGGTCGGGAGACCCAGTACTTC,TRBJ2-5,NA,TRBV7-3,NA
CASSDSGGPSYNEQFF,TGTGCCAGCAGTGACTCGGGAGGGCCATCCTACAATGAGCAGTTCTTC,TRBJ2-1,TRBD2,TRBV25-1,once
CASSAPDGGRYEQYF,TGTGCCAGCAGCGCCCCCGACGGGGGTAGGTACGAGCAGTACTTC,TRBJ2-7,NA,TRBV7-9,NA
CASSPGTDYGYTF,TGTGCCAGCAGCCCCGGGACAGACTATGGCTACACCTTC,TRBJ1-2,TRBD1,TRBV7-2,NA
CASSSVGGGYTF,TGTGCCAGCAGTTCTGTTGGGGGAGGCTACACCTTC,TRBJ1-2,NA,TRBV6-6,few
CASSSRTGNTEAFF,TGTGCCAGCAGCTCGAGGACAGGGAACACTGAAGCTTTCTTT,TRBJ1-1,TRBD1,TRBV7-8,few
CASSGTSVETQYF,TGTGCCAGTAGTGGGACTAGCGTAGAGACCCAGTACTTC,TRBJ2-5,TRBD2,TRBV19,once